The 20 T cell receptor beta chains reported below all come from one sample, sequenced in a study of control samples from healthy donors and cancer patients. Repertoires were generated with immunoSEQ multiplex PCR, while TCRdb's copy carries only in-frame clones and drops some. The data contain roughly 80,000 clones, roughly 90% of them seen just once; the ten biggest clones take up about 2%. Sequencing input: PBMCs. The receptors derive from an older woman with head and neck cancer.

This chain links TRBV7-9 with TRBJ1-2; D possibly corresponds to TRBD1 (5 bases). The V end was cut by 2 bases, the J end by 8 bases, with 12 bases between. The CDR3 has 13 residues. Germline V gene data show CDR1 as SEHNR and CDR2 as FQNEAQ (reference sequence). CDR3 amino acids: CASSLYEGHGYTF. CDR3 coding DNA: TGTGCCAGCAGCTTATATGAGGGGCACGGCTACACCTTC.

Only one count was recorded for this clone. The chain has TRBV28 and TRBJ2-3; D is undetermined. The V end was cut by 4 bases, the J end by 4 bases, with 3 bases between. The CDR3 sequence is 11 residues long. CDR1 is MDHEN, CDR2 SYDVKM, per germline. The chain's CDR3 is CASSSPDTQYF. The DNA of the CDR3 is TGTGCCAGCAGTTCCCCAGATACGCAGTATTTT.

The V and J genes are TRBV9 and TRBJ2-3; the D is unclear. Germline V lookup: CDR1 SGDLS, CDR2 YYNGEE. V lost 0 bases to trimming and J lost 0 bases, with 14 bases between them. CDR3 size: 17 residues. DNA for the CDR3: TGTGCCAGCAGCGTAGGTAGGATAGTGGGGAGCACAGATACGCAGTATTTT. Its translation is CASSVGRIVGSTDTQYF.

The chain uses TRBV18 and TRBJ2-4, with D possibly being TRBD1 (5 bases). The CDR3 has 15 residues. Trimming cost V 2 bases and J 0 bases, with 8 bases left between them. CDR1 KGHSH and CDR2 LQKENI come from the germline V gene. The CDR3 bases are TGTGCCAGCTCACCAAGGGGAATAGCCAAAAACATTCAGTACTTC. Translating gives CASSPRGIAKNIQYF.

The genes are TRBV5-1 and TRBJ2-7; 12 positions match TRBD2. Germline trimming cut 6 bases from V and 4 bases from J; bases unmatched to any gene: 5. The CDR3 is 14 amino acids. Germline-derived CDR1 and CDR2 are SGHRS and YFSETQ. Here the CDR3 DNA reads TGCGCCAGCAAGACTAGCGGGAGTGGTTACGAGCAGTACTTC. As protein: CASKTSGSGYEQYF.

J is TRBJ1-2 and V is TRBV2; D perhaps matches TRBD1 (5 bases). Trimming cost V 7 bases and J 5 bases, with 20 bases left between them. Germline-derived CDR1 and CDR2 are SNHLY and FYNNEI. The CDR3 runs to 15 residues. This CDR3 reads CASIKDTRGGYGYTF. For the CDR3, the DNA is TGTGCCAGCATAAAAGACACGAGGGGAGGGTATGGCTACACCTTC. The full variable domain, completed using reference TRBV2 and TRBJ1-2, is EPEVTQTPSHQVTQMGQEVILRCVPISNHLYFYWYRQILGQKVEFLVSFYNNEISEKSEIFDDQFSVERPDGSNFTLKIRSTKLEDSAMYFCASIKDTRGGYGYTFGSGTRLTVV.

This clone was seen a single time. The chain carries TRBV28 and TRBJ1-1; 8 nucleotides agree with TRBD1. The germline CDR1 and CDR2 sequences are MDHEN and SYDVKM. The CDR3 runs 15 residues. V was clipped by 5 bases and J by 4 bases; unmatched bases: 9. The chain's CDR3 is CASSQIGQGSTEAFF. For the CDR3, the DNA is TGTGCCAGCAGTCAAATAGGACAGGGCAGCACTGAAGCTTTCTTT.

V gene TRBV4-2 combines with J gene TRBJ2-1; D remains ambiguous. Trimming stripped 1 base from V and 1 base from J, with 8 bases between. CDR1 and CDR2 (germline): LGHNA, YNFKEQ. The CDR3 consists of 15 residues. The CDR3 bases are TGTGCCAGCAGCCAAGTTGGGCTTTCCTACAATGAGCAGTTCTTC. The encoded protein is CASSQVGLSYNEQFF.

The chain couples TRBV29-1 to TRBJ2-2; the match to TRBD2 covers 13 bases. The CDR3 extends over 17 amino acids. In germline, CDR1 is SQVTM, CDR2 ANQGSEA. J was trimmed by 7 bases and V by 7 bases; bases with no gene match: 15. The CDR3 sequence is CSAGGEGLAGYGGELFF. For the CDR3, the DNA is TGCAGCGCTGGAGGCGAGGGACTAGCGGGATATGGCGGGGAGCTGTTTTTT.

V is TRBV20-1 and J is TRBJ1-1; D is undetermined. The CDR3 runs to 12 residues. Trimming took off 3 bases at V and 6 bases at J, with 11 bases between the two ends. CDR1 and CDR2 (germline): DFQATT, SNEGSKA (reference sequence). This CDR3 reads CSASDPVSEAFF. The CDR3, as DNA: TGCAGTGCTAGTGATCCGGTTTCTGAAGCTTTCTTT.

The CDR3 here is CASSSALAGGFNEQFF. The CDR3 DNA reads TGTGCCAGCAGCTCAGCCCTAGCGGGAGGGTTCAATGAGCAGTTCTTC. The chain couples TRBV5-4 to TRBJ2-1; 12 nucleotides match TRBD2. Germline CDR1 SGHNT, CDR2 YYREEE (reference sequence). V was pared by 3 bases and J by 6 bases, with 7 bases of the junction left unmatched. This CDR3 contains 16 residues.

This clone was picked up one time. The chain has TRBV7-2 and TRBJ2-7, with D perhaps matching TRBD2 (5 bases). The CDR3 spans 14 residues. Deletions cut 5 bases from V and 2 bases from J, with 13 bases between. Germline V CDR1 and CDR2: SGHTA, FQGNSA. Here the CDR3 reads CASSVQRTAYEQYF. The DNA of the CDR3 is TGTGCCAGCAGCGTCCAGCGGACGGCCTACGAGCAGTACTTC.

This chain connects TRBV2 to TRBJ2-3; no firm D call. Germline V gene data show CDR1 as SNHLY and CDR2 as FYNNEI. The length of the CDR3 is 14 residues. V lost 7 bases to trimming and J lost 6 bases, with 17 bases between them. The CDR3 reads CASTVGQAADTQYF. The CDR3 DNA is TGTGCCAGCACGGTAGGGCAGGCGGCGGATACGCAGTATTTT. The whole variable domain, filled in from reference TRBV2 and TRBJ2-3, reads EPEVTQTPSHQVTQMGQEVILRCVPISNHLYFYWYRQILGQKVEFLVSFYNNEISEKSEIFDDQFSVERPDGSNFTLKIRSTKLEDSAMYFCASTVGQAADTQYFGPGTRLTVL.

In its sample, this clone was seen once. The CDR3 nucleotides are TGTGCCGTTGGGGCCGAGACCCAGTACTTC. This encodes CAVGAETQYF. J is TRBJ2-5 and V is TRBV19; D might be TRBD1 (5 bases). V lost 11 bases and J lost 5, with 9 bases in between. From germline, CDR1 is LNHDA and CDR2 SQIVND (reference sequence). This CDR3 contains 10 residues.

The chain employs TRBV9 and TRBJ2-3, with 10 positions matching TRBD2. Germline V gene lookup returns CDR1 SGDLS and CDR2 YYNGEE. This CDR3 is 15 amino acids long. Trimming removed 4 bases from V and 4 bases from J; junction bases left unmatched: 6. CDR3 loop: CASSTLAGDADTQYF. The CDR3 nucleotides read TGTGCCAGCAGCACGCTAGCGGGAGACGCAGATACGCAGTATTTT.

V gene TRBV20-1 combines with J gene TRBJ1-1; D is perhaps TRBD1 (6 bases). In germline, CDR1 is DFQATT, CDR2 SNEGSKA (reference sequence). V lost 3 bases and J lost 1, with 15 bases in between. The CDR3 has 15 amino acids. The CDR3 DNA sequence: TGCAGTGCTAGTTCCCCCGGGACACGGAACACTGAAGCTTTCTTT. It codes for CSASSPGTRNTEAFF.

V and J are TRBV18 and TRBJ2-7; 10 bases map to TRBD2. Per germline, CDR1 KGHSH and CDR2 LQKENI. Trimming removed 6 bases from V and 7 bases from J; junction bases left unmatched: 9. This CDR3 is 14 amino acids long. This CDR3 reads CASSQSGRAREQYF. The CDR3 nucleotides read TGTGCCAGCTCCCAAAGCGGGAGGGCCAGGGAGCAGTACTTC. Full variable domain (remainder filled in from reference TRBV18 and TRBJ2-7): NAGVMQNPRHLVRRRGQEARLRCSPMKGHSHVYWYRQLPEEGLKFMVYLQKENIIDESGMPKERFSAEFPKEGPSILRIQQVVRGDSAAYFCASSQSGRAREQYFGPGTRLTVT.

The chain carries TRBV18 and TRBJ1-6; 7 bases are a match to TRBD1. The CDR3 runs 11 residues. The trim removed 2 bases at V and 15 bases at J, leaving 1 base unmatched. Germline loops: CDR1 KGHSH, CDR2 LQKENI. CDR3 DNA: TGTGCCAGCTCACCAGGACAGGTCCTCCACTTT. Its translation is CASSPGQVLHF. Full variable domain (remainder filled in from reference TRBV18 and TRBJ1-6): NAGVMQNPRHLVRRRGQEARLRCSPMKGHSHVYWYRQLPEEGLKFMVYLQKENIIDESGMPKERFSAEFPKEGPSILRIQQVVRGDSAAYFCASSPGQVLHFGNGTRLTVT.

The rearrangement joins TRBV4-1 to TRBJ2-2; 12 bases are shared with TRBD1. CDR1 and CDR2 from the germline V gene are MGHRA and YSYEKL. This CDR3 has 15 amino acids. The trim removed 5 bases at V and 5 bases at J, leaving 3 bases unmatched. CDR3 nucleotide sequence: TGCGCCAGCAGCGCGGGACAGGGGGCAACCGGGGAGCTGTTTTTT. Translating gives CASSAGQGATGELFF.

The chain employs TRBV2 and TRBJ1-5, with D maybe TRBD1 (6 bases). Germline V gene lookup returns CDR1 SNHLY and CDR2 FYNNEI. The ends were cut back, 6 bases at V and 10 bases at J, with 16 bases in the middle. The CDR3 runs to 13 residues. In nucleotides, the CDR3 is TGTGCCAGCAGGCAGGACAGCGGGGTTCCCCAGCATTTT. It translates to CASRQDSGVPQHF.